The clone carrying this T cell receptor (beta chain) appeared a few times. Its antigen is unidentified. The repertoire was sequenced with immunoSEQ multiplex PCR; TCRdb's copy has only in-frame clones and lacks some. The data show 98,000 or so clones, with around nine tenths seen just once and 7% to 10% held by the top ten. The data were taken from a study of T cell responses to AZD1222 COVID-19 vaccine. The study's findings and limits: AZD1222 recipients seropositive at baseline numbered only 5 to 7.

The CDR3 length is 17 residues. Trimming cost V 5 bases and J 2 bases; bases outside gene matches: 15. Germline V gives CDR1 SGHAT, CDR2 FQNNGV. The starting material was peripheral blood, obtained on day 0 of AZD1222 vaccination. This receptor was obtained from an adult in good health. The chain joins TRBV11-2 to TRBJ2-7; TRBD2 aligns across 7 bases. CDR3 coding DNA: TGTGCCAGCAGCGCCAGGCCCGGGCCGCGGGGGACCTACGAGCAGTACTTC. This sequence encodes CASSARPGPRGTYEQYF. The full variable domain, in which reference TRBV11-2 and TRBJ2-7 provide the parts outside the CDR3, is EAGVAQSPRYKIIEKRQSVAFWCNPISGHATLYWYQQILGQGPKLLIQFQNNGVVDDSQLPKDRFSAERLKGVDSTLKIQPAKLEDSAVYLCASSARPGPRGTYEQYFGPGTRLTVT.